What follows describes a single T cell receptor (beta chain). This clonotype was counted a few times. Its binding antigen is unknown. No much larger clone exists at a distance of one base, and base qualities are not known. The sample originates from a study of blood T cells in healthy people across ages (dated by TCRdb to the mid-2010s). Context from the whole study: Template switching captured roughly one uniquely barcoded TCR beta cDNA molecule per two T cells in model experiments. Using deep sequencing normalized with unique cDNA molecular identifiers, the study measured how TCR beta repertoire diversity changes with age. Donors were grouped into four age groups: young (average approximately 15 years), middle-aged (roughly 37), aged (approximately 58) and long-lived (around 80). To avoid experimental bias, donors of different ages were spread randomly across the sequencing lanes. The study analyzed two additional independent replicas of 1 million unique cDNA reads from the same blood draw for two donors, one aged 18 to 30 and one aged 80 or older.

The paper as a whole reports these results and caveats: Conclusive comparison of naive and antigen-experienced compartments was prevented by the profiling of bulk unsorted PBMCs. Observed TCR beta diversity per million T cells fell roughly linearly with age, and a significant reduction was already apparent by age around 40. Compared with the aged group, the long-lived group had more naive CD4+ T cells, fewer expanded clones and increased TCR diversity, a pattern suggesting age selection. Estimates of total diversity based on one million sequenced T cells were regarded as lower bounds and as underestimates. The percentage of naive T cells measured by flow cytometry correlated strongly with observed TCR beta diversity. Because the CMV infection status of the donors was unknown, age-related changes in expanded clonotypes may potentially have been confounded.

Donors were a few dozen systemically healthy Caucasian individuals from Russia aged roughly 6 to 90 years. Approximately 9.7 milliliters of peripheral blood were drawn from each donor into EDTA-treated Vacutainer tubes. Ficoll-Paque density-gradient centrifugation was used to isolate PBMCs, with at least 6 million obtained per sample. Total RNA, at least 6 micrograms per sample, was extracted from PBMCs with Trizol reagent. For every donor, an aliquot of PBMCs went through flow cytometry to measure the percentages of naive CD45RAhigh/CD27high T cells. V is pared back by 5 bases and J by 6 bases, with 11 bases lying between the germline termini. The germline V gene provides CDR1 SGHTA and CDR2 FQGTGA. From the cysteine through the phenylalanine, the CDR3 covers 13 amino acids. The retained sequence is limited to the CDR3, 39 bases, with the frame set at the first base. The library was built by means of 5' RACE. Sequencing instrument: Illumina HiSeq 2500. A second PCR of 7 to 11 cycles was run with a J-beta primer mix and a sample-barcoded 5' primer. A unique molecular identifier was introduced onto each TCR beta cDNA molecule by a template-switch 5' adaptor carrying 12 random nucleotides. Each sample yielded at least 2.5 million CDR3-containing paired-end reads. All of the RNA was converted into first-strand cDNA using the Mint cDNA synthesis kit, with a TRBC-specific oligonucleotide serving as the primer. Following uracil-DNA glycosylase treatment, all cDNA underwent a first 18-cycle PCR with the universal primers M1SS and BC2_uni_R. Processing in the source paper ran as follows. For normalization, 1 million high-quality reads were randomly selected from each sample, with every read carrying a distinct molecular identifier. Reads with shared molecular identifiers were discarded instead of being binned into consensus sequences. MiTCR, set to a Q25 quality threshold and the strictest error-elimination algorithm, was used for CDR3 identification, clonotype clustering and error correction. Lower-bound total TCR beta diversity was estimated with a nonparametric unseen species model using Euler transformation. TCRdb ran its own pipeline on the public reads, namely fastp trimming at Q25 and MiXCR clone calling, and kept in-frame beta chains. Each CDR3 protein appears once, grouped with its most common genes and DNA. The V and J calls and clone size are TCRdb's, not the authors'. For this sample there are some 690,000 distinct CDR3 sequences; 22% appear just once. Clones ranked in the top ten supply about 22% of the sample.

Sample: blood. The sequence derives from a man in his 70s in good health. The V and J segments used are TRBV7-3 and TRBJ2-1; the D gene is tentatively TRBD1 or TRBD2, each matching 5 bases. In nucleotides, the sequence is TGTGCCAGCAGCGTTGGGACCGCCAATGAGCAGTTCTTC. This encodes CASSVGTANEQFF. With the rest looked up from the reference TRBV7-3 and TRBJ2-1 genes rather than sequenced, the full variable domain is GAGVSQTPSNKVTEKGKYVELRCDPISGHTALYWYRQSLGQGPEFLIYFQGTGAADDSGLPNDRFFAVRPEGSVSTLKIQRTERGDSAVYLCASSVGTANEQFFGPGTRLTVL.